The clone carrying this T cell receptor beta chain has a handful of counts. The antigen is undetermined. A patient was excluded if there was uncontrolled infection, other autoimmune disease, pregnancy or lactation. Germline assignment: CDR1 KGHDR and CDR2 SFDVKD. The CDR3 contains 13 residues. V was clipped by 6 bases and J by 3 bases, with 11 bases between them. The record originates from a study of T cells in Graves' hyperthyroidism and ophthalmopathy. Across the whole study: Peripheral blood collection took place at initial diagnosis, before any treatment. Study-wide results and caveats: Stable hyperthyroidism was separated from ophthalmopathy by a model based on 13 V-J features.

RNA transcripts provided the source from which TCR beta CDR3 regions were amplified. Initially, a first-round RT-PCR of the TCR CDR3 employed the HTBI primer set. TCRdb fed the multiplex PCR reads into MiXCR, producing one record per CDR3 protein. The sample holds under 400,000 distinct CDR3 sequences, roughly 13% seen once. The chain carries TRBV24-1 and TRBJ2-7, with D unclear. Sample: blood. The receptor's source is a woman aged 60 to 75 with Graves' hyperthyroidism. CDR3: CATSPGQFYEQYF. The CDR3 DNA reads TGTGCCACCAGTCCTGGCCAGTTCTACGAGCAGTACTTC.